A single sample is the source of the 18 T cell receptor beta chains below, sequenced in a study of blood T cell repertoires in COVID-19. The data were produced by immunoSEQ multiplex PCR, yet TCRdb's version contains in-frame clones alone and is incomplete. This sample has 310,000 or so clones, with 89% found just once. Sequences were obtained from PBMCs or T cells enriched from blood (not recorded which). Receptors originate from a woman aged 40 to 49 who had recovered from COVID-19.

This clone has a single count. The chain combines TRBV6-5 with TRBJ1-4, with 8 bases identical to TRBD1. The CDR3 contains 15 residues. J was trimmed by 8 bases and V by 6 bases; bases with no gene match: 11. Germline CDR1 reads MNHEY; CDR2 reads SVGAGI. CDR3 residues: CASRASRGLREKLFF. In DNA, the CDR3 is TGTGCCAGCAGGGCTAGCAGGGGGCTCCGCGAAAAACTGTTTTTT.

The chain couples TRBV7-9 to TRBJ2-1, with a tentative D call TRBD1 (5 bases). Germline V gene lookup returns CDR1 SEHNR and CDR2 FQNEAQ (reference sequence). The CDR3 consists of 15 residues. V lost 5 bases to trimming and J lost 5 bases, with 16 bases between them. CDR3 coding DNA: TGTGCCAGCAGCGACAGCCGAGGCACACACAATGAGCAGTTCTTC. Encoded protein: CASSDSRGTHNEQFF.

The chain carries TRBV5-1 and TRBJ2-7; TRBD1 might be the D (6 bases). V was cut by 6 bases and J by 2 bases, with 18 bases left in between. CDR3 length: 15 residues. Germline CDR1 reads SGHRS; CDR2 reads YFSETQ. The CDR3 reads CASTPFPGQAYEQYF. CDR3 DNA: TGCGCCAGCACTCCCTTCCCGGGACAAGCCTACGAGCAGTACTTC.

Only one count was recorded for this clone. The chain employs TRBV5-1 and TRBJ1-2, with D uncertain. Germline V gene lookup returns CDR1 SGHRS and CDR2 YFSETQ. Trimming stripped 3 bases from V and 5 bases from J, with 11 bases between. CDR3 size: 13 residues. This CDR3 is CASSSTGEYGYTF. CDR3 nucleotides: TGCGCCAGCAGCTCGACTGGGGAGTATGGCTACACCTTC. The full variable domain, in which reference TRBV5-1 and TRBJ1-2 provide the parts outside the CDR3, is KAGVTQTPRYLIKTRGQQVTLSCSPISGHRSVSWYQQTPGQGLQFLFEYFSETQRNKGNFPGRFSGRQFSNSRSEMNVSTLELGDSALYLCASSSTGEYGYTFGSGTRLTVV.

The chain uses TRBV27 and TRBJ2-7; D might be TRBD1 (5 bases). CDR1 is MNHEY and CDR2 is SMNVEV in the germline V gene (reference sequence). V was pared by 3 bases and J by 3 bases, with 9 bases between. The CDR3 extends over 13 amino acids. CDR3 amino acids: CASSFGQGYEQYF. CDR3 sequence (DNA): TGTGCCAGCAGTTTCGGCCAGGGCTACGAGCAGTACTTC.

This clone was counted at least ten times. The chain has TRBV28 and TRBJ2-3, with 11 nucleotides matching TRBD2. This CDR3 is built from 18 residues. Per the germline V gene, CDR1 is MDHEN and CDR2 is SYDVKM. The V and J ends lost 11 bases and 0 bases, in that order; junction bases with no gene match: 16. The CDR3 loop reads CAAPAGDSGRASTDTQYF. CDR3 nucleotide sequence: TGTGCCGCTCCAGCCGGTGATAGCGGGAGGGCTAGCACAGATACGCAGTATTTT.

This chain links TRBV19 with TRBJ1-5, with unresolved D. From germline, CDR1 is LNHDA and CDR2 SQIVND (reference sequence). Deletions cut 5 bases from V and 5 bases from J, with 13 bases between. This CDR3 comprises 14 residues. CDR3 bases: TGTGCCAGTAGTCTAACCGTGATCGATCAGCCCCAGCATTTT. This gives the protein CASSLTVIDQPQHF.

The CDR3, as DNA: TGTGCCAGCAGCATCGAGCGGGGGGCCGGAGATACGCAGTATTTT. Amino acid sequence: CASSIERGAGDTQYF. The chain links TRBV11-1 to TRBJ2-3, with 9 nucleotides matching TRBD2. The trim removed 5 bases at V and 5 bases at J, leaving 8 bases unmatched. CDR1 and CDR2 from the germline V gene are SGHAT and FQDESV (reference sequence). This CDR3 region has 15 residues.

The gene calls are TRBV6-2 or TRBV6-3 and TRBJ2-3, with unresolved D. CDR3 length: 16 amino acids. In germline, CDR1 is MNHEY, CDR2 SVGEGT. V was cut by 2 bases and J by 4 bases, with 16 bases left in between. The chain's CDR3 is CASSYPSELESDTQYF. In nucleotides, the CDR3 is TGTGCCAGCAGTTACCCCTCGGAGTTGGAGTCAGATACGCAGTATTTT.

The rearrangement joins TRBV10-1 to TRBJ1-5; 7 bases are shared with TRBD1. This CDR3 is 16 amino acids long. V was pared by 2 bases and J by 2 bases, with 6 bases of the junction left unmatched. Germline V CDR1 and CDR2: WNHNN, SYGVQD (reference sequence). The CDR3: CASSETDRARNQPQHF. DNA of the CDR3: TGCGCCAGCAGTGAGACCGACAGGGCACGCAATCAGCCCCAGCATTTT.

The chain uses TRBV3-1 (or the pseudogene TRBV3-2) and TRBJ2-5; no reliable D call. The CDR3 sequence is 16 residues long. Trimming took 0 bases from V and 2 from J, leaving 13 bases between them. The germline CDR1 and CDR2 sequences are LGHDT and YNNKEL (reference sequence). The CDR3 loop reads CASSQDFATSQETQYF. Here the CDR3 DNA reads TGTGCCAGCAGCCAAGATTTCGCTACTTCACAAGAGACCCAGTACTTC.

This clone is a singleton in its sample. The V call is TRBV29-1, the J call TRBJ2-7; TRBD1 might be the D (6 bases). This CDR3 has 13 amino acids. Trimming took 0 bases from V and 4 from J, leaving 10 bases between them. CDR1 is SQVTM, CDR2 ANQGSEA, per germline. The CDR3 DNA is TGCAGCGTTGAAGAGTTGACAGGTTACGAGCAGTACTTC. Amino acids: CSVEELTGYEQYF.

The J gene is TRBJ2-7, the V gene TRBV29-1; weak D call: TRBD2 (7 bases). V lost 4 bases, J lost 5 bases, and 15 bases lay in between. The CDR3 length is 13 residues. The germline V gene has CDR1 SQVTM and CDR2 ANQGSEA. DNA for the CDR3: TGCAGCGTTGCACCCGGGGGGCGGCACGAGCAGTACTTC. The encoded protein is CSVAPGGRHEQYF.

The chain employs TRBV23-1 and TRBJ2-1, with 7 bases lining up with TRBD2. TRBV23-1 is an ORF, and what it does is uncertain. The CDR3 length is 16 residues. V shed 3 bases, J shed 3 bases, and the junction held 8 bases outside the gene matches. The CDR3 is CASSHHQRGFYNEQFF. The CDR3 DNA reads as TGCGCCAGCAGTCATCACCAGCGGGGATTCTACAATGAGCAGTTCTTC.

This chain connects TRBV7-2 to TRBJ2-2; the D is unclear. This CDR3 is built from 14 residues. Germline V gene data show CDR1 as SGHTA and CDR2 as FQGNSA. Trimming pared 5 bases from V and 7 bases from J, leaving 14 bases between. The CDR3 region is CASSEATLGGELFF. The CDR3 DNA reads TGTGCCAGCAGCGAGGCCACCTTGGGCGGGGAGCTGTTTTTT.

This clone was detected once. The rearrangement uses TRBV7-9 and TRBJ1-3; no clear D. Germline V gives CDR1 SEHNR, CDR2 FQNEAQ (reference sequence). The CDR3 is made up of 14 amino acids. V lost 1 base to trimming and J lost 2 bases, with 6 bases between them. The CDR3 DNA is TGTGCCAGCAGCTTAGTCCTTCCTGGAAACACCATATATTTT. Translation: CASSLVLPGNTIYF.

The chain couples TRBV11-2 to TRBJ1-2; tentative D call: TRBD1 (5 bases). The CDR3 is 15 residues long. V gave up 5 bases and J gave up 2 bases, with 15 bases separating them. Germline CDR1 SGHAT, CDR2 FQNNGV. The CDR3: CASSPITGWNYGYTF. The CDR3 nucleotides are TGTGCCAGCAGCCCAATCACAGGATGGAACTATGGCTACACCTTC. Together with reference TRBV11-2 and TRBJ1-2, the CDR3 gives the full variable domain: EAGVAQSPRYKIIEKRQSVAFWCNPISGHATLYWYQQILGQGPKLLIQFQNNGVVDDSQLPKDRFSAERLKGVDSTLKIQPAKLEDSAVYLCASSPITGWNYGYTFGSGTRLTVV.

This chain connects TRBV18 to TRBJ2-3; D unresolved. Germline CDR1 KGHSH, CDR2 LQKENI. With 3 bases removed from V and 4 bases from J, the gap between germline ends came to 5 bases. The length of the CDR3 is 12 residues. CDR3 residues: CASSPIADTQYF. The CDR3 nucleotides read TGTGCCAGCTCACCTATTGCAGATACGCAGTATTTT.